This T cell receptor beta chain was sequenced in a study of blood T cell repertoires in COVID-19 (dated by TCRdb to the early 2020s). In terms of the full investigation: Collaborator samples came from the United States, Italy and Spain and covered acute and convalescent phases of COVID-19. The material from the prospective study consisted of cDNA or gDNA derived from T cells, B-cell-depleted T cells, or PBMCs. Subjects who had been exposed to COVID-19, were actively infected with it, or had recovered from it provided the deeply sampled blood TCRbeta repertoires that made up the dataset. A freely available public database, intended as a resource for researchers studying the immune response to SARS-CoV-2, is where the repertoires were released. The samples were drawn from two sources: the first 160 participants of the ongoing ImmuneRACE study, and 1,254 subjects contributed by 6 global collaborators. Sample metadata almost always included a de-identified subject ID, COVID-19 status, age in years and sex. Where available, HLA class I and class II types were taken from metadata supplied by the sample provider and were not determined by assay-based typing.

Participants in the prospective study were enrolled through a virtual design, were aged roughly 18 to 90 years, and lived in fewer than 30 United States geographic areas. In the prospective study, participants were assigned to cohorts based on the clinical history participants reported in a screening survey and a study questionnaire. Each participant in the prospective study had whole blood, serum and a nasopharyngeal or oropharyngeal swab collected by mobile phlebotomists. Prospective study participants could optionally give additional blood draws and questionnaires over a roughly two-month period. Prospective study blood samples were shipped either frozen or at room temperature before DNA extraction. The study at large found these results: The amount of clinical and demographic metadata varied by source and participant and was provided uncurated.

Comment on this clone: Its recognized antigen is unknown. Within one base of it there is no much larger clone, and no base qualities were kept. This sample also contains other DNA sequences that code for the same CDR3.

TCRbeta CDR3 regions were amplified from genomic DNA using the immunoSEQ Assay, a bias-controlled multiplex PCR. Concerning the study's data processing: The number of nucleated cells in each sample was estimated from the amplification of reference gene primers within the assay. To quantify the absolute abundance of each unique TCRbeta CDR3 rearrangement, sequence reads were collapsed and filtered. Productive Simpson clonality was computed per sample as the square root of Simpson's diversity index over productive rearrangements. TCRdb re-hosts the immuneACCESS table, in-frame sequences only. Its copies lack some clones; in the studies checked, an unresolved V gene accounts for under half of them, and the cause for the rest is not known. V, J and clone size are taken as reported in that table, and D and trimming were inferred from the DNA itself. The sample table lists around 420,000 clones, roughly 86% of them with a count of one. Approximately 2.1% of the sample is taken by the ten largest.

The clonotype comes from a woman in her thirties or forties with acute COVID-19. The sequenced sample was PBMCs or T cells enriched from blood (not recorded which).

Here the CDR3 is given as CAWGTGLNTEAFF. The DNA reads as follows: TGTGCCTGGGGGACAGGGTTGAACACTGAAGCTTTCTTT. The chain links TRBV30 with TRBJ1-1, with TRBD1 matching 9 junction bases. From the germline V gene (reference sequence), CDR1 is GTSNPN and CDR2 is SVGIG. Relative to germline, V is missing 5 bases and J is missing 0 bases, with 1 base of the junction outside any gene match. The cysteine opens and the phenylalanine closes a CDR3 of 13 amino acids. Of the read, only the CDR3 DNA is kept; its 39 bases are in frame from base 1.